This T cell receptor (beta chain) came from a study of Graves' ophthalmopathy and Graves' hyperthyroidism (dated by TCRdb to the late 2010s). At the level of the whole study: Peripheral blood was collected before any treatment was given, at the time of initial diagnosis. In total, 120 to 150 blood samples were TCR-sequenced: around 42 ophthalmopathy, some 72 hyperthyroidism and roughly 17 hyperthyroidism-to-ophthalmopathy patients. In roughly 6 hyperthyroidism patients, the T-cell repertoire of thyroid tissue was compared with the T-cell repertoire of blood. To explore V-J signatures that separate ophthalmopathy from hyperthyroidism, a discovery set of about 96 patients was enrolled, consisting of 40 to 45 with ophthalmopathy and around 57 with stable hyperthyroidism. The study used TCR beta repertoire signatures to distinguish Graves' ophthalmopathy from Graves' hyperthyroidism and to predict progression to ophthalmopathy. An independent validation cohort was composed of approximately 18 hyperthyroidism patients and around 16 patients who later progressed from hyperthyroidism to ophthalmopathy. After sampling, hyperthyroidism patients received methimazole starting at 30 mg daily, and ophthalmopathy patients received high-dose intravenous methylprednisolone. What the authors observed across the whole study: In validation, the model predicted ophthalmopathy progression with 55% to 71% sensitivity and roughly 72% specificity; some 13 predicted patients were CT-confirmed with GO in a median of 6.5 months. Most expanded thyroid clonotypes with a frequency above 0.001 also appeared in blood, which suggests that blood repertoires may reflect the immune response in the thyroid. No statistical method was used to predetermine the sample size, and group allocation was not hidden from the investigators. Ophthalmopathy was separated from stable hyperthyroidism by the 13-signature model with about 89% sensitivity and 81% to 84% specificity in cross-validation and with 80%/75% in the test set.

This clonotype was seen ten or more times. Its binding antigen is unknown. No clone much larger than this one lies a single base away; base qualities are absent. TCR beta CDR3 regions were amplified from RNA transcripts for repertoire sequencing. HTBI primers and the Qiagen OneStep RT-PCR kit were used in a first-round RT-PCR, which was followed by a second-round multiplex PCR, size selection and purification. The libraries underwent paired-end sequencing with 100 bp reads on an Illumina HiSeq2000. The study's processing was this. SOAPnuke was used to process the reads, throwing out any read that had adapters, had uncalled bases, had a mean Phred below 15, or lacked an exact constant-primer or identifier match. COPE v1.2.5 was used to merge the high-quality paired reads. Clonotypes were defined as unique nucleotide sequences and were aligned to IMGT TRB V, D and J references using MiTCR v1.1. Analysis was restricted to V-J combinations with a frequency above 0.0001, which covered 98% to 99.2% of repertoires. A TCR clonal expansion and chaos score per V-J combination was defined as the ratio of F50 clonal expansion to chaos observed in the TCRdist matrix. Welch's t-statistics and random forest were used to narrow the features down to around 12 V-J combinations, which were then fed into a naive Bayes classifier. The Morisita-Horn index was used to measure how similar the thyroid and blood repertoires were. TCRdb trimmed public reads at Q25 via fastp, called clones via MiXCR and kept in-frame beta chains. Every CDR3 protein is listed once, alongside the most common genes and DNA of its rows. The V and J calls were not made by the authors but by TCRdb's processing. The sample table holds 300,000 to 400,000 distinct CDR3 sequences, of which approximately 18% were seen once. The ten largest clones take up 2% to 3% of the sample.

CDR1 MNHNS and CDR2 SASEGT were looked up in the germline V gene. Trimming accounts for 9 bases at V and 6 bases at J, while the number of junction bases matched to no gene is 10. Inclusive of the bounding cysteine and phenylalanine, the CDR3 is 14 residues long. The read is trimmed to its CDR3 DNA, 42 bases read in frame from base 1. A patient counted as having stable hyperthyroidism if there was no progression to ophthalmopathy within 18 months of follow-up. The hyperthyroidism patients were 18 to 65 years old and newly diagnosed, with a disease duration of less than 2 months. Patients were excluded if they had other autoimmune diseases, uncontrolled infections, pregnancy or lactation. Clinical symptoms, serum thyroxine, TRAb, thyroid ultrasound and orbital computed tomography were used for diagnosis. Ficoll-Paque density gradient centrifugation was used to isolate PBMCs from approximately 10 ml of fresh peripheral blood. Total RNA was extracted using Trizol reagent, and RNA quality was checked on an Agilent 2100 Bioanalyzer.

The chain was built from TRBV6-1 and TRBJ2-2, and TRBD2 matches 7 of the central bases. The sequenced sample consisted of peripheral blood. The receptor was isolated from an adult woman with stable Graves' hyperthyroidism. The CDR3 is CASIISGGAGELFF. The DNA is as follows: TGTGCCAGTATAATCTCGGGGGGAGCCGGGGAGCTGTTTTTT.